A single sample is the source of the 22 T cell receptor beta chains below, sequenced in a study of shared clonotypes between healthy human individuals. Using immunoSEQ multiplex PCR, the repertoire was profiled, and TCRdb retains in-frame clones only, with some absent. The data show about 560,000 clones, roughly 79% seen once. Sequences were obtained from PBMCs. The receptors were gathered from a woman aged 40 to 49 in good health. Some clones in this sample may be carry-over from other donors' samples.

V usage is TRBV4-2 and J usage is TRBJ1-5; D might be TRBD1 (5 bases). The germline gives CDR1 LGHNA, CDR2 YNFKEQ. Trimming took 4 bases from V and 5 from J, leaving 18 bases between them. This CDR3 spans 16 amino acids. The CDR3 nucleotides read TGTGCCAGCAGCCCTCGGGGGGGGGACTGGGATCAGCCCCAGCATTTT. It translates to CASSPRGGDWDQPQHF.

This chain connects TRBV19 to TRBJ1-5, with 8 positions matching TRBD1. Germline CDR1 reads LNHDA; CDR2 reads SQIVND (reference sequence). The CDR3 is 13 amino acids. V trimming: 7 bases; J trimming: 7 bases; junction bases outside the gene matches: 6. Written as DNA, the CDR3 is TGTGCCAGTAATCCGGACAGGGAGCAGCCCCAGCATTTT. Translated, it gives CASNPDREQPQHF.

The chain employs TRBV7-2 and TRBJ2-5; no definite D call. Trimming took 1 base from V and 2 from J, leaving 11 bases between them. This CDR3 region has 15 residues. CDR1 and CDR2 from the germline V gene are SGHTA and FQGNSA. CDR3 coding DNA: TGTGCCAGCAGCTTAGGGACGATAGGACAAGAGACCCAGTACTTC. This encodes CASSLGTIGQETQYF. Drawing the rest from reference TRBV7-2 and TRBJ2-5, the complete variable domain is GAGVSQSPSNKVTEKGKDVELRCDPISGHTALYWYRQSLGQGLEFLIYFQGNSAPDKSGLPSDRFSAERTGGSVSTLTIQRTQQEDSAVYLCASSLGTIGQETQYFGPGTRLLVL.

The chain recombines TRBV7-3 with TRBJ2-3; 7 bases align to TRBD2. Losses at the gene ends were 5 bases for V and 3 bases for J; bases not matched to a gene: 11. The CDR3 runs 16 residues. Germline loops: CDR1 SGHTA, CDR2 FQGTGA. The DNA for the CDR3 is TGTGCCAGCAGCCGCGAGGGAGCACTAGCGACAGATACGCAGTATTTT. Residues: CASSREGALATDTQYF.

At least ten counts were recorded for this clone. Other nucleotide sequences in the sample specify the same CDR3. This chain links TRBV5-1 with TRBJ2-3; weak D call: TRBD1 (5 bases). With 4 bases removed from V and 2 bases from J, the gap between germline ends came to 8 bases. Germline CDR1 and CDR2: SGHRS and YFSETQ. The CDR3 consists of 13 residues. CDR3 protein: CASSRQYTDTQYF. CDR3 nucleotide sequence: TGCGCCAGCAGCAGACAGTACACAGATACGCAGTATTTT.

This chain links TRBV29-1 with TRBJ2-7; D is perhaps TRBD1 (6 bases). Trimming pared 4 bases from V and 6 bases from J, leaving 13 bases between. Germline V gene lookup returns CDR1 SQVTM and CDR2 ANQGSEA. The CDR3 contains 12 residues. The CDR3 DNA sequence: TGCAGCGTTGGGACAGAGGAAATCGAGCAGTACTTC. It codes for CSVGTEEIEQYF.

J is TRBJ2-1 and V is TRBV7-7; D is possibly TRBD2 (5 bases). The germline V gene encodes CDR1 SSHAT and CDR2 FNYEAQ (reference sequence). The CDR3 runs to 17 residues. V was cut by 1 base and J by 1 base, with 14 bases left in between. CDR3 bases: TGTGCCAGCAGCTTAGACCCTGGGAGAGGTTCCTACAATGAGCAGTTCTTC. Amino acids: CASSLDPGRGSYNEQFF. Full variable domain (rest looked up from reference TRBV7-7 and TRBJ2-1): GAGVSQSPRYKVTKRGQDVTLRCDPISSHATLYWYQQALGQGPEFLTYFNYEAQPDKSGLPSDRFSAERPEGSISTLTIQRTEQRDSAMYRCASSLDPGRGSYNEQFFGPGTRLTVL.

This clone was counted only a few times. The chain combines TRBV27 with TRBJ1-3; D remains unclear. The CDR3 covers 16 residues. Per germline, CDR1 MNHEY and CDR2 SMNVEV (reference sequence). Deletions cut 1 base from V and 0 bases from J, with 10 bases between. The CDR3 region has the DNA TGTGCCAGCAGTTTATATGGACCCAGCTCTGGAAACACCATATATTTT. Its translation: CASSLYGPSSGNTIYF.

CDR3 sequence reads: CASERGGQPQHF. CDR3 nucleotides: TGTGCCAGCGAACGGGGGGGACAGCCCCAGCATTTT. The rearrangement links TRBV28 to TRBJ1-5, with D perhaps matching TRBD1 (5 bases). Germline V CDR1 and CDR2: MDHEN, SYDVKM. The germline V and J ends were trimmed by 8 bases and 7 bases, with 12 bases remaining between them. There are 12 residues in the CDR3.

The chain combines TRBV5-1 with TRBJ2-3; no reliable D call. V was shortened by 3 bases and J by 3 bases, with 5 bases between the two germline ends. CDR1 is SGHRS, CDR2 YFSETQ, per germline. This CDR3 is built from 12 residues. CDR3 sequence reads: CASSSLTDTQYF. CDR3 bases: TGCGCCAGCAGCTCTCTGACAGATACGCAGTATTTT. The full variable domain, with the rest looked up from reference TRBV5-1 and TRBJ2-3, is KAGVTQTPRYLIKTRGQQVTLSCSPISGHRSVSWYQQTPGQGLQFLFEYFSETQRNKGNFPGRFSGRQFSNSRSEMNVSTLELGDSALYLCASSSLTDTQYFGPGTRLTVL.

The chain is built from TRBV5-1 and TRBJ2-1; D may be TRBD1 (5 bases). The CDR3 is 12 residues long. V gave up 4 bases and J gave up 7 bases, with 9 bases separating them. Germline CDR1 reads SGHRS; CDR2 reads YFSETQ. DNA of the CDR3: TGCGCCAGCAGCCAAGGGGTGAATGAGCAGTTCTTC. Encoded protein: CASSQGVNEQFF. Full variable domain (missing parts from reference TRBV5-1 and TRBJ2-1): KAGVTQTPRYLIKTRGQQVTLSCSPISGHRSVSWYQQTPGQGLQFLFEYFSETQRNKGNFPGRFSGRQFSNSRSEMNVSTLELGDSALYLCASSQGVNEQFFGPGTRLTVL.

The chain uses TRBV7-2 and TRBJ1-4, with TRBD1 matching 8 bases. V lost 5 bases to trimming and J lost 5 bases; unmatched junction nucleotides: 7. There are 15 residues in the CDR3. Germline V gene data show CDR1 as SGHTA and CDR2 as FQGNSA. The CDR3 region is CASSHPTGGNEKLFF. The DNA for the CDR3 is TGTGCCAGCAGCCATCCCACAGGGGGAAATGAAAAACTGTTTTTT.

V is TRBV9 and J is TRBJ2-3; D may correspond to TRBD1 or TRBD2 (5 bases each). This CDR3 region has 15 residues. Per the germline V gene, CDR1 is SGDLS and CDR2 is YYNGEE. V shed 0 bases and J shed 2 bases, with 10 bases lying between them. The CDR3 protein is CASSVDGATTDTQYF. The CDR3 DNA follows: TGTGCCAGCAGCGTAGACGGGGCCACCACAGATACGCAGTATTTT.

This clone has a handful of counts. The chain couples TRBV19 to TRBJ2-3; D possibly matches TRBD1 or TRBD2 (5 bases each). Between the trimmed V and J ends, which lost 3 bases and 0 bases, there was a span of 13 bases. The CDR3 length is 16 residues. Germline CDR1 reads LNHDA; CDR2 reads SQIVND (reference sequence). CDR3 nucleotides: TGTGCCAGTAGTATCGGGGCTAGTCGAAGCACAGATACGCAGTATTTT. Amino acid sequence: CASSIGASRSTDTQYF.

On this clone: The limits of the CDR3 on the DNA are not certain, so only TCRdb's listed CDR3 is given. This chain uses TRBV21-1 with TRBJ1-1; the table's D gene call, TRBD1, was not cross checked with the DNA. TRBV21-1 is described as a pseudogene. The CDR3 length equals 17 residues, ends included. CDR3 protein: CASRQGYPCWGYPEAFF.

The genes are TRBV5-4 and TRBJ2-1, with 13 positions matching TRBD2. Germline assignment: CDR1 SGHNT and CDR2 YYREEE (reference sequence). J gave up 6 bases and V 0 bases, and 6 bases lay outside the gene matches. This CDR3 is 17 amino acids long. CDR3 bases: TGTGCCAGCAGCTTGGCCATTGGACTAGCGGGAGTCAATGAGCAGTTCTTC. It specifies CASSLAIGLAGVNEQFF.

The gene calls are TRBV7-2 and TRBJ2-3; 13 bases align to TRBD2. The CDR3 runs to 15 residues. With V trimmed by 5 bases and J by 5 bases, 4 bases remained unmatched. CDR1 and CDR2 from the germline V gene are SGHTA and FQGNSA. The CDR3 nucleotides are TGTGCCAGCAGCCCCCGACTAGCGGGGGGAGATACGCAGTATTTT. Amino acid sequence: CASSPRLAGGDTQYF.

V is TRBV11-1 and J is TRBJ2-5; no clear D gene. CDR3 length: 14 amino acids. V was pared by 4 bases and J by 5 bases, with 14 bases between. The V gene's germline CDR1 is SGHAT and CDR2 FQDESV (reference sequence). The CDR3 DNA is TGTGCCAGCAGCTCTGACCCCTACGCGGAGACCCAGTACTTC. Protein sequence: CASSSDPYAETQYF. Together with reference TRBV11-1 and TRBJ2-5, the CDR3 gives the full variable domain: EAEVAQSPRYKITEKSQAVAFWCDPISGHATLYWYRQILGQGPELLVQFQDESVVDDSQLPKDRFSAERLKGVDSTLKIQPAELGDSAMYLCASSSDPYAETQYFGPGTRLLVL.

The chain has TRBV19 and TRBJ1-5; weak D call: TRBD1 (6 bases). Between the trimmed V and J ends, which lost 9 bases and 3 bases, there was a span of 18 bases. CDR1 and CDR2 from the germline V gene are LNHDA and SQIVND (reference sequence). The CDR3 sequence is 15 residues long. CDR3 DNA: TGTGCCAGCCGGACAGTTTTTGGGGACAATCAGCCCCAGCATTTT. Translated, it gives CASRTVFGDNQPQHF.

The chain couples TRBV23-1 to TRBJ1-4; D uncertain. TRBV23-1 is an ORF for which the function is uncertain. With 1 base removed from V and 14 bases from J, the gap between germline ends came to 2 bases. This CDR3 has 9 residues. The CDR3 sequence: CASSQFLFF. The DNA of the CDR3 is TGCGCCAGCAGTCAATTCCTGTTTTTT.

The rearrangement links TRBV6-5 to TRBJ1-2; possible D gene TRBD1, 6 bases. Trimming shortened V by 6 bases and J by 2 bases, and 13 bases separated the two germline ends. CDR3 length equals 14 residues. Germline V gene sequence: CDR1 MNHEY, CDR2 SVGAGI. The CDR3 DNA reads TGTGCCAGCAGGAAAGTGGACAGAAACTATGGCTACACCTTC. Translation: CASRKVDRNYGYTF.

This rearrangement joins TRBV2 to TRBJ1-5, with 7 bases fitting TRBD1. V was pared by 2 bases and J by 7 bases, with 8 bases of the junction left unmatched. CDR1 SNHLY and CDR2 FYNNEI come from the germline V gene. There are 15 residues in the CDR3. The DNA for the CDR3 is TGTGCCAGCAGTGAATGGACAGGAGGGGGCCAGCCCCAGCATTTT. Amino acid sequence: CASSEWTGGGQPQHF.